This TCR beta chain was identified in a study of shared clonotypes between healthy human individuals. Looking at the study overall: A couple of women and a few men aged 18 to 49 made up the donors. General study points: As a rule, naive subsets had a larger estimated richness than memory subsets. Sorted-subset samples were not fully sequenced, rarefaction indicated. Tissues were not sampled, only blood, and their repertoires likely differ.

The germline V gene encodes CDR1 SGHDN and CDR2 FVKESK. With V trimmed by 2 bases and J by 0 bases, 6 bases remained unmatched. The CDR3 is made up of 17 amino acids. Sequencing used immunoSEQ multiplex PCR; TCRdb keeps in-frame clones, though not all of them. Of roughly 2.2 million clones listed, less than 95% were seen once; the top ten hold around 0.4%. This clone occurred once. Its specificity is not known. Sequencing input: naive CD4+ T cells from PBMCs. Subset defined: CD45RA+ positively selected. V is TRBV14 and J is TRBJ2-4; 8 bases line up with TRBD2. This receptor was taken from a man aged 18 to 29 in good health. Some clones in this sample may be carry-over from other donors' samples. CDR3 loop: CASSQTGLAVAKNIQYF. DNA of the CDR3: TGTGCCAGCAGCCAAACTGGACTAGCAGTAGCCAAAAACATTCAGTACTTC.